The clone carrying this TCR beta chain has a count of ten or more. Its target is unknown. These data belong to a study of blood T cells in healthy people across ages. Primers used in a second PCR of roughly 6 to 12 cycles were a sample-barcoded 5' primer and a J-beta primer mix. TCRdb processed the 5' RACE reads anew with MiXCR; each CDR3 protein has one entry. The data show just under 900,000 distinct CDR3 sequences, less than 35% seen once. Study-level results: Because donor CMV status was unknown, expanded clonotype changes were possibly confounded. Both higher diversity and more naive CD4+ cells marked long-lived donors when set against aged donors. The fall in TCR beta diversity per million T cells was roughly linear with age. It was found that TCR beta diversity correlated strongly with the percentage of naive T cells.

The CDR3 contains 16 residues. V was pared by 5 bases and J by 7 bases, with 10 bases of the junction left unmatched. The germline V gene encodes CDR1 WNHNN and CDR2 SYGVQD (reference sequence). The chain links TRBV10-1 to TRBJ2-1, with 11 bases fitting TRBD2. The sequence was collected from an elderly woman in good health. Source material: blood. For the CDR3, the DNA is TGCGCCAGCAGTCCCAGCGGACTAGCGGGTGAAAATGAGCAGTTCTTC. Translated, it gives CASSPSGLAGENEQFF.